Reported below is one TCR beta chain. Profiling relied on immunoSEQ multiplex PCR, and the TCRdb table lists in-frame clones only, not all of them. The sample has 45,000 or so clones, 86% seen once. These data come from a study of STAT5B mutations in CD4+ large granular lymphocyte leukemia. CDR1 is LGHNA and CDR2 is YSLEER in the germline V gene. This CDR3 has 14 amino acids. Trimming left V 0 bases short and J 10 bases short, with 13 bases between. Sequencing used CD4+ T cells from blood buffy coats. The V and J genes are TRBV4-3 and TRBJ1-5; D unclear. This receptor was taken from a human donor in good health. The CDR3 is CASSQDPGVGPQHF. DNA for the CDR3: TGCGCCAGCAGCCAAGATCCGGGTGTCGGACCCCAGCATTTT.